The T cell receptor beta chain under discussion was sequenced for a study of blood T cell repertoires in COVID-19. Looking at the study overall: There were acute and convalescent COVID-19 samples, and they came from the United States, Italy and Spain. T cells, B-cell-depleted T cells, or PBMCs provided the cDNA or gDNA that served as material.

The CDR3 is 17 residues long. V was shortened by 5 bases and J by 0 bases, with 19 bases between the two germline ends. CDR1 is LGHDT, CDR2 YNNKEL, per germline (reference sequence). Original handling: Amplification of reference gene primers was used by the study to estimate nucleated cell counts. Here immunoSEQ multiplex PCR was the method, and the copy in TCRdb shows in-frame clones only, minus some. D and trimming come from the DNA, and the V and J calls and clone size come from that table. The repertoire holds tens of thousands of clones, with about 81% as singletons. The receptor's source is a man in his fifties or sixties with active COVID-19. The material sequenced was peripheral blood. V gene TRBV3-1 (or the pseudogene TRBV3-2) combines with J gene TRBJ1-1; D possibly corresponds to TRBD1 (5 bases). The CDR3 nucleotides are TGTGCCAGCAGCAAAGCGACGGGGGGAATTGTGAACACTGAAGCTTTCTTT. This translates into CASSKATGGIVNTEAFF.